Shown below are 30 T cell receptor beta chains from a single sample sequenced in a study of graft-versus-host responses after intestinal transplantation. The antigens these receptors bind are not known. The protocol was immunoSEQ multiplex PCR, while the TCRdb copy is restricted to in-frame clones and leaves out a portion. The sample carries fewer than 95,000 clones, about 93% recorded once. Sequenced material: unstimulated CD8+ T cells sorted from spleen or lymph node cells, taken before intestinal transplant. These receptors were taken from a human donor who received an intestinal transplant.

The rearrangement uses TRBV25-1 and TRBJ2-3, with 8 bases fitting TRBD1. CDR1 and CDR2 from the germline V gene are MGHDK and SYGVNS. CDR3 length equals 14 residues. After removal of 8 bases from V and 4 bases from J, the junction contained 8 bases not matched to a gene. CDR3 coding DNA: TGTGCCAGCCAGACAGGGGTGGGTTCAGATACGCAGTATTTT. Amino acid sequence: CASQTGVGSDTQYF.

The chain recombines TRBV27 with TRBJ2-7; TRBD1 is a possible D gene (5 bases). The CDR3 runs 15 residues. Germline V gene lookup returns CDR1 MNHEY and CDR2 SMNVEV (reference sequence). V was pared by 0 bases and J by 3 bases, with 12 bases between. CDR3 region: CASSLSQGGIYEQYF. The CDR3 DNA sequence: TGTGCCAGCAGTTTATCCCAGGGTGGTATCTACGAGCAGTACTTC.

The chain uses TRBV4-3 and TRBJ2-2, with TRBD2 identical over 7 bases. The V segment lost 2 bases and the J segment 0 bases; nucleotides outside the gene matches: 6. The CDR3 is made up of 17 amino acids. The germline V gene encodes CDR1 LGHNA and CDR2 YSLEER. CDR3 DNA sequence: TGCGCCAGCAGCCAAAGGGGAGGGACTTCGAACACCGGGGAGCTGTTTTTT. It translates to CASSQRGGTSNTGELFF.

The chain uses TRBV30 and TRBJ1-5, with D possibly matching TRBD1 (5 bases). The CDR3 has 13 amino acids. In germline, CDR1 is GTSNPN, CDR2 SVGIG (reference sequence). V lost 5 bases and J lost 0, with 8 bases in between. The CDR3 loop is CAWGHDSNQPQHF. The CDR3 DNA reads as TGTGCCTGGGGACACGATAGCAATCAGCCCCAGCATTTT. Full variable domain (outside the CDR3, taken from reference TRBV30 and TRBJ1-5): SQTIHQWPATLVQPVGSPLSLECTVEGTSNPNLYWYRQAAGRGLQLLFYSVGIGQISSEVPQNLSASRPQDRQFILSSKKLLLSDSGFYLCAWGHDSNQPQHFGDGTRLSIL.

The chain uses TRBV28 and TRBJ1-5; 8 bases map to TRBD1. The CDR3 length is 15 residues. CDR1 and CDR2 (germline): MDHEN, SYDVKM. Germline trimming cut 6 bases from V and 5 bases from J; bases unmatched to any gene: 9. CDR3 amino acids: CASRPTGVTYQPQHF. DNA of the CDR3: TGTGCCAGCAGGCCGACAGGGGTAACATATCAGCCCCAGCATTTT.

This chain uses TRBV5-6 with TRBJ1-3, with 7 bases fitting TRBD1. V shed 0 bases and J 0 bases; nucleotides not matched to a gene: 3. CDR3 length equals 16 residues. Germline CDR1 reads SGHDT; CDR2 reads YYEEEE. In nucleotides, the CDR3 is TGTGCCAGCAGCTTGGAAGCAGGGGGCTCTGGAAACACCATATATTTT. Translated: CASSLEAGGSGNTIYF.

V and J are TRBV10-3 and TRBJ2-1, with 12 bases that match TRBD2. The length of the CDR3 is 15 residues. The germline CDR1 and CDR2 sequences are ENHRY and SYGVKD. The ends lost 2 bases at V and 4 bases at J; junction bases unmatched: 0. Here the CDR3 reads CAISEGLAGYNEQFF. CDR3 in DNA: TGTGCCATCAGTGAGGGACTAGCGGGGTACAATGAGCAGTTCTTC.

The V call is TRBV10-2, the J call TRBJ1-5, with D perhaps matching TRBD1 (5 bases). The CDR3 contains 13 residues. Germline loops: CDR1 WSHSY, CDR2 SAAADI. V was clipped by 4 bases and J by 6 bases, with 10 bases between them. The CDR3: CASSGGALQPQHF. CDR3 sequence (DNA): TGCGCCAGCAGTGGGGGCGCACTTCAGCCCCAGCATTTT.

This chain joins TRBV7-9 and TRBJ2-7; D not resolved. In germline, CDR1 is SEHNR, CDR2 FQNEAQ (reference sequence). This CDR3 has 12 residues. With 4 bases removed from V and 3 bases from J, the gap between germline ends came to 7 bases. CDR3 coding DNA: TGTGCCAGCAGCTCCGAGAGCTACGAGCAGTACTTC. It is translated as CASSSESYEQYF.

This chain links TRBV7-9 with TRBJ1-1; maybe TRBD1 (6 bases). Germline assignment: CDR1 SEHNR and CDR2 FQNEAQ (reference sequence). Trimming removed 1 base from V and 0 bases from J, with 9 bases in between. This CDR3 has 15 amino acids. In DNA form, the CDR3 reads TGTGCCAGCAGCTTAGACAGGGCGCTGAACACTGAAGCTTTCTTT. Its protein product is CASSLDRALNTEAFF. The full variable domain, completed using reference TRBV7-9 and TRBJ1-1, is DTGVSQNPRHKITKRGQNVTFRCDPISEHNRLYWYRQTLGQGPEFLTYFQNEAQLEKSRLLSDRFSAERPKGSFSTLEIQRTEQGDSAMYLCASSLDRALNTEAFFGQGTRLTVV.

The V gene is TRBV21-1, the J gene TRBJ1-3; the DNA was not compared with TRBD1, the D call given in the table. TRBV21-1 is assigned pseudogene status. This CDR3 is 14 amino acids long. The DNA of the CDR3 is TGTGCCAGCAATTTCGACAGGGCTTTTTACACCATATATTTT. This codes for CASNFDRAFYTIYF.

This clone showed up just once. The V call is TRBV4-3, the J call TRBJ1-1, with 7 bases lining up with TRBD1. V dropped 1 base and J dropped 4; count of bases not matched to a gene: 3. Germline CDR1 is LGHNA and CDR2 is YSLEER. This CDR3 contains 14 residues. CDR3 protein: CASSQGQGTTEAFF. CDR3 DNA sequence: TGCGCCAGCAGCCAAGGACAGGGAACCACTGAAGCTTTCTTT.

The CDR3 sequence: CASIERPSYTGELFF. The DNA of the CDR3 is TGTGCCAGCATTGAAAGGCCTAGCTACACCGGGGAGCTGTTTTTT. The rearrangement joins TRBV11-3 to TRBJ2-2; perhaps TRBD2 as D (5 bases). The ends were cut back, 7 bases at V and 3 bases at J, with 15 bases in the middle. CDR3 length: 15 residues. CDR1 is SGHNT, CDR2 YENEEA, per germline.

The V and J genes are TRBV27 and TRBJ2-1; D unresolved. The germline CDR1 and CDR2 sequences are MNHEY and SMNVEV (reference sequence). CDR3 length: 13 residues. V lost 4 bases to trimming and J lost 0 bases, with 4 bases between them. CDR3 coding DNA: TGTGCCAGCAGTTCGGGCTCCTACAATGAGCAGTTCTTC. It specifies CASSSGSYNEQFF.

The CDR3 coding sequence is TGTGCCAGCAGTTATGGACTCTCCTACGAGCAGTACTTC. Translation gives CASSYGLSYEQYF. The chain is built from TRBV6-5 and TRBJ2-7; possibly TRBD2 for D (5 bases). Trimming stripped 3 bases from V and 0 bases from J, with 6 bases between. The CDR3 is 13 residues long. The germline CDR1 and CDR2 sequences are MNHEY and SVGAGI.

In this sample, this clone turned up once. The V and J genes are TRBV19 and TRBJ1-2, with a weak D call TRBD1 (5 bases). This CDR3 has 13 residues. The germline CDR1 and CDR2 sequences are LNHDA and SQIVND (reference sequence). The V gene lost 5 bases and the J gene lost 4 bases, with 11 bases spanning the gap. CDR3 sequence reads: CASSWGGTYGYTF. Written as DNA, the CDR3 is TGTGCCAGTAGTTGGGGGGGTACCTATGGCTACACCTTC.

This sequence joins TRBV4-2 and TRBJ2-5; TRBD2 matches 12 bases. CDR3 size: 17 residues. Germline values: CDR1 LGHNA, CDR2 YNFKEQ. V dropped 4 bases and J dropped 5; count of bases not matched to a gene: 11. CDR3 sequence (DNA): TGTGCCAGCAGCCCCCTCACTAGCGGGGGGCCAGGGGAGACCCAGTACTTC. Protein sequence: CASSPLTSGGPGETQYF.

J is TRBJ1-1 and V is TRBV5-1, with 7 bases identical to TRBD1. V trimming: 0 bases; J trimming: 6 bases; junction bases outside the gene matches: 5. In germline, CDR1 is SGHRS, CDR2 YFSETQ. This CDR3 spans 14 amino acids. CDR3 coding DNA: TGCGCCAGCAGCTTGGGAGGGGGCCCCTCTGAAGCTTTCTTT. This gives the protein CASSLGGGPSEAFF.

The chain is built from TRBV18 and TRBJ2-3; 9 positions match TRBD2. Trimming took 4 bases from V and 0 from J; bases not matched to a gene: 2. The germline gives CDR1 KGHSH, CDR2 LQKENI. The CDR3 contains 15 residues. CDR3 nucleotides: TGTGCCAGCTCACTGACTAGCGGAAGCACAGATACGCAGTATTTT. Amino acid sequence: CASSLTSGSTDTQYF. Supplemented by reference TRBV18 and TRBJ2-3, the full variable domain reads NAGVMQNPRHLVRRRGQEARLRCSPMKGHSHVYWYRQLPEEGLKFMVYLQKENIIDESGMPKERFSAEFPKEGPSILRIQQVVRGDSAAYFCASSLTSGSTDTQYFGPGTRLTVL.

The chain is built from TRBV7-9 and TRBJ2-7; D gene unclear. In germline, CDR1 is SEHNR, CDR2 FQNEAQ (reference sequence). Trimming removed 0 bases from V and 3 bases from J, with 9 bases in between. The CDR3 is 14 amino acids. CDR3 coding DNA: TGTGCCAGCAGCTTAGCTGAACAGAACTACGAGCAGTACTTC. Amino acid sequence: CASSLAEQNYEQYF.

The CDR3 region has the DNA TGCGCCAGCAGCCCGACAGGGGGAGATTCACCCCTCCACTTT. It encodes CASSPTGGDSPLHF. The rearrangement uses TRBV4-3 and TRBJ1-6; TRBD1 agrees at 9 bases. After removal of 4 bases from V and 8 bases from J, the junction contained 3 bases not matched to a gene. CDR1 is LGHNA and CDR2 is YSLEER in the germline V gene. This CDR3 comprises 14 residues.

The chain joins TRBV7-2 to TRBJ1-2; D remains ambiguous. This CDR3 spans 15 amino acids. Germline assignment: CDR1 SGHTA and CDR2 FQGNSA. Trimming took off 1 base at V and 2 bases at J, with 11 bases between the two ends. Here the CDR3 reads CASSLDRAPNYGYTF. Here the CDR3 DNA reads TGTGCCAGCAGCTTAGACAGAGCACCAAACTATGGCTACACCTTC.

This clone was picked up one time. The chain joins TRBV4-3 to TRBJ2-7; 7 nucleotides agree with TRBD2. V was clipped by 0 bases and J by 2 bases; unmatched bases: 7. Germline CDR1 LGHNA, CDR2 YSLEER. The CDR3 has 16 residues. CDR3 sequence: CASSQDRASGTYEQYF. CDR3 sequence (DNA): TGCGCCAGCAGCCAAGATAGGGCTAGCGGTACCTACGAGCAGTACTTC.

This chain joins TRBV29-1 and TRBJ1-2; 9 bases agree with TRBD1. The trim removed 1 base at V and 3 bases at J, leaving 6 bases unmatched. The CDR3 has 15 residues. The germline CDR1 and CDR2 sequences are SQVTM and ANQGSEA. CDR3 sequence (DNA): TGCAGCGTTGAAGGGGGGGGACAGGGACACTATGGCTACACCTTC. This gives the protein CSVEGGGQGHYGYTF.

CDR3 nucleotides: TGTGCCAGCAGACAGGGCTTTGGCACAGATACGCAGTATTTT. Its protein is CASRQGFGTDTQYF. The J gene is TRBJ2-3, the V gene TRBV7-9; tentative D call: TRBD1 (6 bases). The CDR3 loop spans 14 amino acids. Germline V gives CDR1 SEHNR, CDR2 FQNEAQ (reference sequence). Trimming removed 6 bases from V and 1 base from J, with 11 bases in between.

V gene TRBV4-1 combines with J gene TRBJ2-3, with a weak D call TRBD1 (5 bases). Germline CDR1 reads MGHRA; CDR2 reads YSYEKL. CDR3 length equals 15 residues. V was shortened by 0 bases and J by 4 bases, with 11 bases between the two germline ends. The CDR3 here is CASSQDNLGADTQYF. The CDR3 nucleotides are TGCGCCAGCAGCCAAGATAACCTAGGGGCAGATACGCAGTATTTT.

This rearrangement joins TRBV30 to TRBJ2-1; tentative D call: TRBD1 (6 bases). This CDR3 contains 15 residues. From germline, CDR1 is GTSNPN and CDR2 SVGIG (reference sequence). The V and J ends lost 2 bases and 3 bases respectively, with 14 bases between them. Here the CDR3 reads CAWSIRDTIYNEQFF. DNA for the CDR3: TGTGCCTGGAGTATACGGGACACCATCTACAATGAGCAGTTCTTC.

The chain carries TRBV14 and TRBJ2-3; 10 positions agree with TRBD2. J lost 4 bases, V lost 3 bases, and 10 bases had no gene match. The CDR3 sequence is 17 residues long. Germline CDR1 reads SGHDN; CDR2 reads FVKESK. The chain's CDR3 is CASSHQLAGTGADTQYF. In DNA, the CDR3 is TGTGCCAGCAGCCATCAACTAGCGGGGACGGGGGCAGATACGCAGTATTTT.

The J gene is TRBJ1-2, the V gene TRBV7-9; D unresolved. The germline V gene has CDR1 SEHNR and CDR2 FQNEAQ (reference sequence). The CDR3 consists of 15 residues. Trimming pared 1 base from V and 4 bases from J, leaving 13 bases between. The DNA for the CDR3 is TGTGCCAGCAGCTTAGATGTTGGGCGCCGCTATGGCTACACCTTC. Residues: CASSLDVGRRYGYTF.

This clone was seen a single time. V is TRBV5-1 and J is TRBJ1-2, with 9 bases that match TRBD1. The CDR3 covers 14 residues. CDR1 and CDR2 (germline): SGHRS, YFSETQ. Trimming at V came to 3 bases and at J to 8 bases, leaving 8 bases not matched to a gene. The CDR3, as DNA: TGCGCCAGCAGCTGGGGACAGGGTTATTACGGCTACACCTTC. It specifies CASSWGQGYYGYTF. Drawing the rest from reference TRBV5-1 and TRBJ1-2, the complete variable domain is KAGVTQTPRYLIKTRGQQVTLSCSPISGHRSVSWYQQTPGQGLQFLFEYFSETQRNKGNFPGRFSGRQFSNSRSEMNVSTLELGDSALYLCASSWGQGYYGYTFGSGTRLTVV.